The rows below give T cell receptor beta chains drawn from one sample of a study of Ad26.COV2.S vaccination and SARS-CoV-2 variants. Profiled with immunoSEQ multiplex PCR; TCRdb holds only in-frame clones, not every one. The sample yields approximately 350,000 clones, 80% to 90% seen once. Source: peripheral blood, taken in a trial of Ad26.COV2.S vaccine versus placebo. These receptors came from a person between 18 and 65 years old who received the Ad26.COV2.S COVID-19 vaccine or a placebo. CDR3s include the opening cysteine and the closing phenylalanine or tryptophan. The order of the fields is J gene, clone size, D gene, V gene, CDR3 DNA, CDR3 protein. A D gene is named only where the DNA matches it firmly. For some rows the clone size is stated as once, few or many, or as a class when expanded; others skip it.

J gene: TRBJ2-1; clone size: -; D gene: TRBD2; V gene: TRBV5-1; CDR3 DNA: TGCGCCAGCGCCTGGGGGGGTCCCTACTACAATGAGCAGTTCTTC; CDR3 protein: CASAWGGPYYNEQFF
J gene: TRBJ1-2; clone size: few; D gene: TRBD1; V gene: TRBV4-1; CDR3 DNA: TGCGCCAGCAGCCTCCATACAGGGGATTACTATGGCTACACCTTC; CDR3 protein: CASSLHTGDYYGYTF
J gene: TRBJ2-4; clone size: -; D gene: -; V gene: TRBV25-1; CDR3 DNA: TGTGCCAGCAGTGAGACAGTAGCCAAAAACATTCAGTACTTC; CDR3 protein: CASSETVAKNIQYF
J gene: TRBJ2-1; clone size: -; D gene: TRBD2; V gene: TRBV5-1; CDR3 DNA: TGCGCCAGCAGCTTGGTCTGGGGCGGCGGTAGCGGGATGTCGGGGCACAATGAGCAGTTCTTC; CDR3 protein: CASSLVWGGGSGMSGHNEQFF
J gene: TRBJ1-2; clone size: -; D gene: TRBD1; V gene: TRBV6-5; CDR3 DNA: TGTGCCAGCAGTTACTCGACCCGGCAGGGGGACTATGGCTACACCTTC; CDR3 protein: CASSYSTRQGDYGYTF
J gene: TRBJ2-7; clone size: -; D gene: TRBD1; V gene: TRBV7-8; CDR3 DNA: TGTGCCAGCAGCTTCGTAATGACAGGGGGCTACGAGCAGTACTTC; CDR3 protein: CASSFVMTGGYEQYF
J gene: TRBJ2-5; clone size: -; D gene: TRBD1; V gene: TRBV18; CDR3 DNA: TGTGCCAGCTCATCCAACCGGGACAGCAAAGAAGAGACCCAGTACTTC; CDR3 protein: CASSSNRDSKEETQYF
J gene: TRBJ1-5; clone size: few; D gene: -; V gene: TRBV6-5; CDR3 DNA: TGTGCCAGCAGGGGGCTAGCGGGTCAGCCCCAGCATTTT; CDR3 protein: CASRGLAGQPQHF
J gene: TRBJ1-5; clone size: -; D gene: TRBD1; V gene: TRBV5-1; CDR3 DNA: TGCGCCAGCAGCCCCTGGACAGGGGACAATCAGCCCCAGCATTTT; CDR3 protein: CASSPWTGDNQPQHF
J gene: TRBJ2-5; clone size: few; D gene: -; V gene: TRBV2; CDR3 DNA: TGTGCCAGCAGGGGGACGGGCCAAGAGACCCAGTACTTC; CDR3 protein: CASRGTGQETQYF
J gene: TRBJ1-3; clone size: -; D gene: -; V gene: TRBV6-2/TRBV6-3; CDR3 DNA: TGTGCCAGCAGTTATATCCCGGGCAGCTCTGGAAACACCATATATTTT; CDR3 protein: CASSYIPGSSGNTIYF
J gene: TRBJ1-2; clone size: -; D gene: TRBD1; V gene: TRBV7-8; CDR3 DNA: TGTGCCAGCAGCTTAGCGGACAGGGGAGGGTATGGCTACACCTTC; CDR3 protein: CASSLADRGGYGYTF
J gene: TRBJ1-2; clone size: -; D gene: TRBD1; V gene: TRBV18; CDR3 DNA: TGTGCCAGCTCACCAATACAGGGGGCCCAGAATGGCTACACCTTC; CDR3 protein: CASSPIQGAQNGYTF
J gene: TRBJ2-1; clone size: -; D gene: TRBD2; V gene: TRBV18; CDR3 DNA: TGTGCCAGCTCACCCCTTATAATGACTAGCGGTAGCTCCTACAATGAGCAGTTCTTC; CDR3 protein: CASSPLIMTSGSSYNEQFF
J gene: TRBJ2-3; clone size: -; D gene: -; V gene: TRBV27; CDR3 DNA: TGTGCCAGCAGTAGGGGGTGGGATACGCAGTATTTT; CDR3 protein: CASSRGWDTQYF
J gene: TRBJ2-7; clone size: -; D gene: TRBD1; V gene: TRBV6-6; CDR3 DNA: TGTGCCAGCAGGAAAGGGGGCCCAAGCTCCTACGAGCAGTACTTC; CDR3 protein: CASRKGGPSSYEQYF
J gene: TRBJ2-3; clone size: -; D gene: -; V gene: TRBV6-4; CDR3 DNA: TGTGCCAGCAGTTGGACCGGGGGCACAGATACGCAGTATTTT; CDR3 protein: CASSWTGGTDTQYF
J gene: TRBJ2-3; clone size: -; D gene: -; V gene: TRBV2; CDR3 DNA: TGTGCCAGCAACCCTATAAGAGGGGGCACAGATACGCAGTATTTT; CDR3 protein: CASNPIRGGTDTQYF
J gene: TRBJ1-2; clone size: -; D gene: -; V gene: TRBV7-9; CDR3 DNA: TGTGCCAGCAGCTCCCACCCCGAGAATGGCTACACCTTC; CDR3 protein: CASSSHPENGYTF
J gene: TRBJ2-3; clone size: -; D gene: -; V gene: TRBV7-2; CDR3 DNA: TGTGCCAGCAGCTTTCGGCGGGGCGATACGCAGTATTTT; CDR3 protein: CASSFRRGDTQYF
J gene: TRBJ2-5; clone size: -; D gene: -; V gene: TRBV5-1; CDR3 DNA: TGCGCCAGCAGCTTGCGCCCTCCCGGGGGGACCCAGTACTTC; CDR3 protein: CASSLRPPGGTQYF
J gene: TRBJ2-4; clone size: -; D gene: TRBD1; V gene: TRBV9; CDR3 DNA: TGTGCCAGCAGCTCCGGACAGGGGGGTAACATTCAGTACTTC; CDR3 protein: CASSSGQGGNIQYF
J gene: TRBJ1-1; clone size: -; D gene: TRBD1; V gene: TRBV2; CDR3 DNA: TGTGCCAGCAGTTCGGACAGGGGGTACACTGAAGCTTTCTTT; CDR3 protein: CASSSDRGYTEAFF
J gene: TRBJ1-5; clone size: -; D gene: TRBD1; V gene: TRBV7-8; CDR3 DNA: TGTGCCAGCAGCTTAGCCAACAGGGGGGAGGGTCAGCCCCAGCATTTT; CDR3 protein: CASSLANRGEGQPQHF
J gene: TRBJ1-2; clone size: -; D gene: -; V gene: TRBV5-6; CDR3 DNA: TGTGCCAGCATCAAGGAAAACTATGGCTACACCTTC; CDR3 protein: CASIKENYGYTF
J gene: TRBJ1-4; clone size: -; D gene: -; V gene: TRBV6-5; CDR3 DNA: TGTGCCAGCAGTTACAATAATGAAAAACTGTTTTTT; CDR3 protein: CASSYNNEKLFF
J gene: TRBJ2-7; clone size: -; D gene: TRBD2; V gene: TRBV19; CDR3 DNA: TGTGCCAGTAGTTCTAGCGGGAGGGCCTACGAGCAGTACTTC; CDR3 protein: CASSSSGRAYEQYF
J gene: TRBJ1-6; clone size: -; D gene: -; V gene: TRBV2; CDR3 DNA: TGTGCCAGCAGCGTGGACTCACATCGGCATTCACCCCTCCACTTT; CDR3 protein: CASSVDSHRHSPLHF
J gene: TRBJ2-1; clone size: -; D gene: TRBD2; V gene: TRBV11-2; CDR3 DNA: TGTGCCAGCAGCCAGAGGACTAGCGCCTACAATGAGCAGTTCTTC; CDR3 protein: CASSQRTSAYNEQFF
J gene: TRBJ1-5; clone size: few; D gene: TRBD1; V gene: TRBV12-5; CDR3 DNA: TGTGCTAGTGGTTTGCAGGGGGGTCAGCCCCAGCATTTT; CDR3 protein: CASGLQGGQPQHF
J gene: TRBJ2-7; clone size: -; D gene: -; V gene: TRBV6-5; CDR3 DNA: TGTGCCAGCAGTCCCAATCTGGACAGACTCTACGAGCAGTACTTC; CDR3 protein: CASSPNLDRLYEQYF
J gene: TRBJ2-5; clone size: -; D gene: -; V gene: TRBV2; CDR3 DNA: TGTGCCAGCAGTCGCCTGAGGGAGACCCAGTACTTC; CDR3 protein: CASSRLRETQYF
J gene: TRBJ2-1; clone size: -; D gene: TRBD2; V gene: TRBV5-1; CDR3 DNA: TGCGCCAGCAGGATAGCGGGGGGCGACTACAATGAGCAGTTCTTC; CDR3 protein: CASRIAGGDYNEQFF
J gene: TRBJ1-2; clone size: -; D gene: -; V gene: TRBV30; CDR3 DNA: TGTGCCTGGAGCTACGAAATAGGTGGCTACACCTTC; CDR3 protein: CAWSYEIGGYTF
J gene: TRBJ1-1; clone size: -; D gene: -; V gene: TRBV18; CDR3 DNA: TGTGCCAGCTCACCACGTCCGGCGGAGGGCCAGGGCTCTGAAGCTTTCTTT; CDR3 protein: CASSPRPAEGQGSEAFF
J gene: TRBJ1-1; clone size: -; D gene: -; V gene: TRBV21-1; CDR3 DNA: TGTTCCGGGACAAAGAACACTGAAGCTTTCTTT; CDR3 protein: CSGTKNTEAFF
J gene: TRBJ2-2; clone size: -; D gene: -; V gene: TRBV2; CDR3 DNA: TGTGCCAGCAGTAAGCAACAGGGGAACACCGGGGAGCTGTTTTTT; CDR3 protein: CASSKQQGNTGELFF
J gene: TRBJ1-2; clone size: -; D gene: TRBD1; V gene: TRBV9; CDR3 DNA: TGTGCCAGCAGCGTAGGGACAGGGGATGGCTACACCTTC; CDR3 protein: CASSVGTGDGYTF
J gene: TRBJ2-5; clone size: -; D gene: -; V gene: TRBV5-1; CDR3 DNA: TGCGCCAGCAGCGTTCAGGGAGCACAAGAGACCCAGTACTTC; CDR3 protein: CASSVQGAQETQYF
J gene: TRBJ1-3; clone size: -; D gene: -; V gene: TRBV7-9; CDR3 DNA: TGTGCCAGCAGTCGCAACCCGGGGGTCTCTGGAAACACCATATATTTT; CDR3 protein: CASSRNPGVSGNTIYF
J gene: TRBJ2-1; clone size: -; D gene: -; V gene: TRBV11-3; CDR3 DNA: TGTGCCAGCAGCTCCTGGGGCACTGAGCAGTTCTTC; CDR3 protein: CASSSWGTEQFF
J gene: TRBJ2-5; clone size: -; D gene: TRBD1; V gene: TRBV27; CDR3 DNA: TGTGCCAGCAGTCTGGGACAGGGTACCCAAGAGACCCAGTACTTC; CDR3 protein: CASSLGQGTQETQYF
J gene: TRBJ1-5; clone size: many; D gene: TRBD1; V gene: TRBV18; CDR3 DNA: TGTGCCAGCTCACCAGTGGGACAGGGAAGCAATCAGCCCCAGCATTTT; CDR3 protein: CASSPVGQGSNQPQHF
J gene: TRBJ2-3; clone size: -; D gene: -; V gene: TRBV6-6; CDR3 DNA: TGTGCCAGCAGTTACTCTGCTGGCACAGATACGCAGTATTTT; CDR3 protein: CASSYSAGTDTQYF
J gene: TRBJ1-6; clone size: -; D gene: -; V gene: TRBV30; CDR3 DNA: TGTGCCTGGAGTTACCCCGGAGCCAATTCACCCCTCCACTTT; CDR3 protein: CAWSYPGANSPLHF
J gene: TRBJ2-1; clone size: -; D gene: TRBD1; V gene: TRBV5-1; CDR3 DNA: TGCGCCAGCAGCCCGGGACAGTACAATGAGCAGTTCTTC; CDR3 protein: CASSPGQYNEQFF
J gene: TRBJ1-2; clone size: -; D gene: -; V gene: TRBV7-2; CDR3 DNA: TGTGCCAGCAGCTTAGGACAGGTGCCCTATGGCTACACCTTC; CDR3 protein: CASSLGQVPYGYTF
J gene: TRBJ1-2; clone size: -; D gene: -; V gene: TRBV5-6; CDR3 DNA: TGTGCCAGCAGGCTTCGACAGGTTACGCTCTATGGCTACACCTTC; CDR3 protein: CASRLRQVTLYGYTF
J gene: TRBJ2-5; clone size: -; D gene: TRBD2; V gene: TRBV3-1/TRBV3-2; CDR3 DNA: TGTGCCAGCAGCCACGTACTCCGACTAGCGTATCAAGAGACCCAGTACTTC; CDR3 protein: CASSHVLRLAYQETQYF